Following are 22 T cell receptor beta chains from one sample sequenced in a study of cytomegalovirus exposure and HLA in healthy donors. PCR primers comprised 60 Vbeta and 13 Jbeta primers. The protocol was immunoSEQ multiplex PCR, while the TCRdb copy is restricted to in-frame clones and leaves out a portion. The sample yields some 180,000 clones, 77% seen once. The sequencing input was PBMCs. Every receptor here comes from a young man in good health and CMV-seronegative.

CDR3 protein: CASIPWTANTGELFF. The DNA for the CDR3 is TGTGCCAGCATACCTTGGACAGCCAACACCGGGGAGCTGTTTTTT. V usage is TRBV6-1 and J usage is TRBJ2-2, with TRBD1 as a possible D gene (6 bases). The CDR3 contains 15 residues. Germline assignment: CDR1 MNHNS and CDR2 SASEGT. V was cut by 7 bases and J by 2 bases, with 14 bases left in between.

The chain has TRBV5-1 and TRBJ2-5; D not certain. With 3 bases removed from V and 2 bases from J, the gap between germline ends came to 11 bases. The CDR3 extends over 14 amino acids. CDR1 is SGHRS and CDR2 is YFSETQ in the germline V gene. This chain's CDR3 is CASSSVSGQETQYF. CDR3 nucleotides: TGCGCCAGCAGCTCCGTATCGGGTCAAGAGACCCAGTACTTC.

The V call is TRBV10-3, the J call TRBJ1-2; perhaps TRBD1 as D (6 bases). V was trimmed by 6 bases and J by 0 bases, leaving 23 bases between them. The germline V gene has CDR1 ENHRY and CDR2 SYGVKD. The CDR3 extends over 18 amino acids. The CDR3 sequence is CAISPGGLGATPNYGYTF. In DNA form, the CDR3 reads TGTGCCATCAGCCCTGGCGGTTTGGGGGCGACACCTAACTATGGCTACACCTTC.

The rearrangement joins TRBV30 to TRBJ2-7; TRBD2 aligns across 8 bases. CDR1 and CDR2 from the germline V gene are GTSNPN and SVGIG (reference sequence). The CDR3 runs to 13 residues. Losses at the gene ends were 3 bases for V and 1 base for J; bases not matched to a gene: 2. The CDR3 nucleotides are TGTGCCTGGAGCCCGGGGGGGTCCTACGAGCAGTACTTC. It specifies CAWSPGGSYEQYF.

The rearrangement joins TRBV18 to TRBJ2-5; D perhaps matches TRBD1 (6 bases). The V gene lost 4 bases and the J gene lost 0 bases, with 12 bases spanning the gap. This CDR3 has 15 residues. The V gene's germline CDR1 is KGHSH and CDR2 LQKENI. In DNA, the CDR3 is TGTGCCAGCTCACACTACAGGGCGTACCAAGAGACCCAGTACTTC. This encodes CASSHYRAYQETQYF.

The chain carries TRBV27 and TRBJ1-2, with D maybe TRBD1 (5 bases). There are 13 residues in the CDR3. CDR1 and CDR2 (germline): MNHEY, SMNVEV (reference sequence). The ends were cut back, 8 bases at V and 3 bases at J, with 13 bases in the middle. The CDR3 DNA reads TGTGCCAGCGGACGGACACTTTACTATGGCTACACCTTC. It specifies CASGRTLYYGYTF.

This clone was recorded only once. The chain employs TRBV2 and TRBJ2-3; tentatively, D is TRBD2 (6 bases). The CDR3 is 12 amino acids. From germline, CDR1 is SNHLY and CDR2 FYNNEI. V lost 10 bases and J 8 bases, leaving 16 bases between the germline ends. The CDR3 DNA follows: TGTGCCACCGGCGGAGGGTCAGGTACGCAGTATTTT. This encodes CATGGGSGTQYF.

The rearrangement uses TRBV15 and TRBJ2-3; a weak D match, TRBD1 (7 bases). Trimming left V 5 bases short and J 6 bases short, with 30 bases between. CDR3 length: 19 residues. The germline gives CDR1 LNHNV, CDR2 YYDKDF (reference sequence). The CDR3 bases are TGTGCCACCAGCGGGAGGAGAGGGGGCCCTCAAAGGACCAGGGATACGCAGTATTTT. It encodes CATSGRRGGPQRTRDTQYF.

V is TRBV15 and J is TRBJ2-1; no definite D call. CDR3 length: 16 residues. V lost 0 bases and J lost 3, with 12 bases in between. Germline CDR1 reads LNHNV; CDR2 reads YYDKDF (reference sequence). Written as DNA, the CDR3 is TGTGCCACCAGCAGAGATTCGTCGGGTCTCTACAATGAGCAGTTCTTC. This gives the protein CATSRDSSGLYNEQFF.

This clone was counted a single time. The rearrangement uses TRBV27 and TRBJ1-3, with unresolved D. Germline loops: CDR1 MNHEY, CDR2 SMNVEV (reference sequence). Trimming removed 5 bases from V and 4 bases from J, with 12 bases in between. The CDR3 is 14 amino acids. Here the CDR3 DNA reads TGTGCCAGCAGTAACTCCGCTGCCGGAAACACCATATATTTT. It yields the protein CASSNSAAGNTIYF.

The chain uses TRBV15 and TRBJ2-1, with D possibly being TRBD2 (5 bases). The CDR3 is made up of 15 amino acids. The V end lost 0 bases, the J end lost 7 bases, and 13 bases lay between the germline ends. CDR1 is LNHNV and CDR2 is YYDKDF in the germline V gene (reference sequence). In DNA form, the CDR3 reads TGTGCCACCAGCAGAGATCAAGCTAGCTTGAATGAGCAGTTCTTC. Amino acids: CATSRDQASLNEQFF.

The chain carries TRBV30 and TRBJ2-7; the match to TRBD1 covers 7 bases. This CDR3 region has 12 residues. CDR1 and CDR2 (germline): GTSNPN, SVGIG (reference sequence). V trimming: 1 base; J trimming: 6 bases; junction bases outside the gene matches: 3. The CDR3: CAWSDAGGEQYF. CDR3 coding DNA: TGTGCCTGGAGTGACGCAGGGGGCGAGCAGTACTTC.

The V call is TRBV27, the J call TRBJ2-7; D is unclear. V lost 4 bases to trimming and J lost 4 bases, with 8 bases between them. Per germline, CDR1 MNHEY and CDR2 SMNVEV (reference sequence). This CDR3 is built from 12 residues. The chain's CDR3 is CASSSRRYEQYF. The CDR3 DNA reads as TGTGCCAGCAGTTCTAGACGGTACGAGCAGTACTTC.

Points on this clone: Other DNA sequences in this sample translate to the same CDR3. J is TRBJ2-2 and V is TRBV27, with 12 bases fitting TRBD2. The trim removed 3 bases at V and 3 bases at J, leaving 8 bases unmatched. Germline CDR1 MNHEY, CDR2 SMNVEV (reference sequence). CDR3 size: 18 residues. CDR3: CASSLLTSGGPYTGELFF. CDR3 nucleotides: TGTGCCAGCAGTTTGCTAACTAGCGGGGGGCCATACACCGGGGAGCTGTTTTTT.

The V and J genes are TRBV5-6 and TRBJ2-1; the D gene is possibly TRBD2 (5 bases). Germline V gene sequence: CDR1 SGHDT, CDR2 YYEEEE. V was cut by 0 bases and J by 12 bases, with 10 bases left in between. The CDR3 has 12 amino acids. The CDR3 DNA follows: TGTGCCAGCAGCTTGGAAGTAGCGCGGCAGTTCTTC. Amino acids: CASSLEVARQFF.

This chain links TRBV7-6 with TRBJ2-5, with 9 bases lining up with TRBD2. Germline V gene data show CDR1 as SGHVS and CDR2 as FNYEAQ. The CDR3 sequence is 17 residues long. Losses at the gene ends were 5 bases for V and 2 bases for J; bases not matched to a gene: 12. In nucleotides, the CDR3 is TGTGCCAGCAGCCCCTATATAATGGCGGGGGGGCAAGAGACCCAGTACTTC. Its translation: CASSPYIMAGGQETQYF. Full variable domain (missing parts from reference TRBV7-6 and TRBJ2-5): GAGVSQSPRYKVTKRGQDVALRCDPISGHVSLYWYRQALGQGPEFLTYFNYEAQQDKSGLPNDRFSAERPEGSISTLTIQRTEQRDSAMYRCASSPYIMAGGQETQYFGPGTRLLVL.

The V and J genes are TRBV27 and TRBJ1-5; D might be TRBD1 (6 bases). From germline, CDR1 is MNHEY and CDR2 SMNVEV (reference sequence). The CDR3 length is 15 residues. Trimming removed 4 bases at V and 5 bases at J, with 15 bases between. CDR3 DNA: TGTGCCAGCAGTTCGGCAGGGGCAGGCGATCAGCCCCAGCATTTT. As protein: CASSSAGAGDQPQHF.

V is TRBV5-4 and J is TRBJ2-3; the D is unclear. CDR3 length equals 13 residues. Trimming took off 4 bases at V and 1 base at J, with 7 bases between the two ends. The V gene's germline CDR1 is SGHNT and CDR2 YYREEE (reference sequence). This chain's CDR3 is CASSVTGTDTQYF. The CDR3 DNA is TGTGCCAGCAGCGTGACTGGCACAGATACGCAGTATTTT. Based on the CDR3 plus reference TRBV5-4 and TRBJ2-3, the full variable domain is ETGVTQSPTHLIKTRGQQVTLRCSSQSGHNTVSWYQQALGQGPQFIFQYYREEENGRGNFPPRFSGLQFPNYSSELNVNALELDDSALYLCASSVTGTDTQYFGPGTRLTVL.

The chain couples TRBV11-1 to TRBJ2-5; weak D call: TRBD1 (6 bases). This CDR3 has 16 residues. Between the trimmed V and J ends, which lost 1 base and 6 bases, there was a span of 18 bases. Germline lookup yields CDR1 SGHAT and CDR2 FQDESV (reference sequence). The CDR3 nucleotides read TGTGCCAGCAGCTTAGAGTCGGCAGGGGTCGGGCAGACCCAGTACTTC. As protein: CASSLESAGVGQTQYF.

The rearrangement links TRBV18 to TRBJ2-2; the D gene is possibly TRBD2 (5 bases). This CDR3 contains 14 residues. Germline lookup yields CDR1 KGHSH and CDR2 LQKENI. V gave up 7 bases and J gave up 5 bases, with 14 bases separating them. The CDR3 DNA reads as TGTGCCAGCTTAAATTCGACGGGAACCGGGGAGCTGTTTTTT. It translates to CASLNSTGTGELFF.

This clone was counted a few times. V usage is TRBV29-1 and J usage is TRBJ1-1; possibly TRBD1 for D (6 bases). The CDR3 runs 15 residues. Germline assignment: CDR1 SQVTM and CDR2 ANQGSEA. The V gene lost 3 bases and the J gene lost 10 bases, with 24 bases spanning the gap. The CDR3 coding sequence is TGCAGCGTTGATGGTGTAGGGGGAAATGTTCAGCCAGCTTTCTTT. It codes for CSVDGVGGNVQPAFF.

This chain uses TRBV18 with TRBJ2-3, with 9 bases that match TRBD2. Germline lookup yields CDR1 KGHSH and CDR2 LQKENI. CDR3 length: 17 amino acids. Trimming cost V 3 bases and J 0 bases; bases outside gene matches: 7. The CDR3 DNA sequence: TGTGCCAGCTCACCTCGCGGACTAGCGCCTAGCACAGATACGCAGTATTTT. Translated, it gives CASSPRGLAPSTDTQYF.